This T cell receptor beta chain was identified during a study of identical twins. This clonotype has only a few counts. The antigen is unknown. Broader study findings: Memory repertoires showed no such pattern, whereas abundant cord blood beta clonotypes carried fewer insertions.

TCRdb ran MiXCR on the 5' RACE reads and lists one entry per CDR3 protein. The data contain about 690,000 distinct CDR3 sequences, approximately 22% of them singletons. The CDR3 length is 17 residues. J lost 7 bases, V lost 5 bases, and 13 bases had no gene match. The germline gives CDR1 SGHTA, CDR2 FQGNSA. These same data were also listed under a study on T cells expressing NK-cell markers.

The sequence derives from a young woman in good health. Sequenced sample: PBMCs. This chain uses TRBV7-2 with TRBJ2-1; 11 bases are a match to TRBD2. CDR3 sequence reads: CASSHPFSGRAWNEQFF. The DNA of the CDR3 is TGTGCCAGCAGCCATCCCTTTAGCGGGAGGGCCTGGAATGAGCAGTTCTTC.